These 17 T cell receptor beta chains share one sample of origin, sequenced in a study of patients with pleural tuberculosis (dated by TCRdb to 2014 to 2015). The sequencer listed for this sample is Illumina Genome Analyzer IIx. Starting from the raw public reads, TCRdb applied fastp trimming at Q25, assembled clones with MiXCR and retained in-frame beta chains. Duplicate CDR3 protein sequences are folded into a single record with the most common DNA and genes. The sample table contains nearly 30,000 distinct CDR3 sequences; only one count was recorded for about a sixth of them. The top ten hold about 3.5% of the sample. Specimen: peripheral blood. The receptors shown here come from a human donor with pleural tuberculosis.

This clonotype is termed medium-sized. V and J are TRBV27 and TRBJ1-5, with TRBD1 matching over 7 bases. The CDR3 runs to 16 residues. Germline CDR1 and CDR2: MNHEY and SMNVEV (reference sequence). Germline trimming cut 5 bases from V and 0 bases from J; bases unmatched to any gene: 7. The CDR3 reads CASSRSTGNSNQPQHF. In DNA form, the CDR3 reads TGTGCCAGCAGTCGTTCGACAGGGAATAGCAATCAGCCCCAGCATTTT.

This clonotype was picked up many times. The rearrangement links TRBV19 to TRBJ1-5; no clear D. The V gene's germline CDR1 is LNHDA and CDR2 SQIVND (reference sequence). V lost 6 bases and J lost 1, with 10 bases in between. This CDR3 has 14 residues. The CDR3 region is CASRRVGSNQPQHF. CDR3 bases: TGTGCCAGTAGAAGGGTGGGCAGCAATCAGCCCCAGCATTTT.

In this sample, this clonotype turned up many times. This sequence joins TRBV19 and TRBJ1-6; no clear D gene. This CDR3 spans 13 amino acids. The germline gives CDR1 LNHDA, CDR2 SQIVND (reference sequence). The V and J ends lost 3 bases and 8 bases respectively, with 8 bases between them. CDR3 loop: CASSIYGDSPLHF. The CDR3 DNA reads TGTGCCAGTAGTATCTACGGAGATTCACCCCTCCACTTT.

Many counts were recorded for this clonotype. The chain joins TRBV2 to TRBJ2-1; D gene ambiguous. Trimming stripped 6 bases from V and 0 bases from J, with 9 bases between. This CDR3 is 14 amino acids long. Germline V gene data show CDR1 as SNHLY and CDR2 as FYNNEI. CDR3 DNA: TGTGCCAGCAGGGGCGGTAGCTCCTACAATGAGCAGTTCTTC. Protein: CASRGGSSYNEQFF.

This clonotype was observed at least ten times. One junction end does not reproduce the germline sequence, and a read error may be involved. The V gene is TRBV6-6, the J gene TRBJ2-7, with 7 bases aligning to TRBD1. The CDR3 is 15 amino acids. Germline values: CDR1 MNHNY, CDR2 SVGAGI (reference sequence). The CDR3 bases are TGTGCCAGCAGTTACTCCCGACAGGGATCCTCCGAGCAGTACTTC. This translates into CASSYSRQGSSEQYF.

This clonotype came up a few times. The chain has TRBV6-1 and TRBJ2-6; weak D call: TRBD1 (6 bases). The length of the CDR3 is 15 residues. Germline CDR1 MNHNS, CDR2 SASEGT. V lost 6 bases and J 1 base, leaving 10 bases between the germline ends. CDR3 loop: CASRTGQSGANVLTF. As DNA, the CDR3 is TGTGCCAGCAGGACCGGACAGTCTGGGGCCAACGTCCTGACTTTC.

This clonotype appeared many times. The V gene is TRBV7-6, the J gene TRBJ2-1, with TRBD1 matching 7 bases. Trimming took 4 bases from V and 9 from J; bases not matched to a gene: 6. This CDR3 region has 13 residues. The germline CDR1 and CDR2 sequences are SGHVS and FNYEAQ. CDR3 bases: TGTGCCAGCAGCTCGACAGGGACCACTGAGCAGTTCTTC. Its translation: CASSSTGTTEQFF.

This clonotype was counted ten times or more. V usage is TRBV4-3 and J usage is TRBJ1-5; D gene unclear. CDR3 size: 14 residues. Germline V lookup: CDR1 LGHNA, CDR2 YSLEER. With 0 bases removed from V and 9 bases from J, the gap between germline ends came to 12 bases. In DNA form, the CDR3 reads TGCGCCAGCAGCCAAGAACCCGGAATAGGGCCCCAGCATTTT. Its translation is CASSQEPGIGPQHF.

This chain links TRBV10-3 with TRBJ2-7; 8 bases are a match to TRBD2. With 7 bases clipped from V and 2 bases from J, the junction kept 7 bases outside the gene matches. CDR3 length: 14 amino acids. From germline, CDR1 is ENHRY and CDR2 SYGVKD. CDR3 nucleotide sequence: TGTGCCATCACCCGGGGGGGCACCACCTACGAGCAGTACTTC. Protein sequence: CAITRGGTTYEQYF.

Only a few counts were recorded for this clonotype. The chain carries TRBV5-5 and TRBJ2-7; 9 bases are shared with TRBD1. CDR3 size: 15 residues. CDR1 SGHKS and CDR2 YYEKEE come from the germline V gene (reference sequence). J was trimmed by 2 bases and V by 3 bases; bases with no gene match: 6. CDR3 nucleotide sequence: TGTGCCAGCAGCTCTCCGGGACAGGGCCCCTACGAGCAGTACTTC. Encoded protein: CASSSPGQGPYEQYF.

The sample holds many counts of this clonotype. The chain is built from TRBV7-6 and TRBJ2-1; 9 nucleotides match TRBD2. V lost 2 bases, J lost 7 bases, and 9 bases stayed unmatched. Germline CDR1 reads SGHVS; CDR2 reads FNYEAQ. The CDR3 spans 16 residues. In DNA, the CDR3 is TGTGCCAGCAGCTTACCCGCGGGAGGGCCTTGGAATGAGCAGTTCTTC. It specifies CASSLPAGGPWNEQFF.

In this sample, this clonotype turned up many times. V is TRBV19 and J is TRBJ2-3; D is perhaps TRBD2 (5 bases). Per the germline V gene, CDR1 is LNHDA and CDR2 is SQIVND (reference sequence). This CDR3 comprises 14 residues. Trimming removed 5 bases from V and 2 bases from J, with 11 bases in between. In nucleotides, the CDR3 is TGTGCCAGTAGTTCGGGGAGAGACACAGATACGCAGTATTTT. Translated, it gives CASSSGRDTDTQYF.

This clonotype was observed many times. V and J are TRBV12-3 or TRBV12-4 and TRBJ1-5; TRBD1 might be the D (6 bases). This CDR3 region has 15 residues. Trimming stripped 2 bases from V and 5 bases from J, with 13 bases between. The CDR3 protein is CASSLWGQGHQPQHF. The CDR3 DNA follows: TGTGCCAGCAGTTTATGGGGTCAGGGGCATCAGCCCCAGCATTTT.

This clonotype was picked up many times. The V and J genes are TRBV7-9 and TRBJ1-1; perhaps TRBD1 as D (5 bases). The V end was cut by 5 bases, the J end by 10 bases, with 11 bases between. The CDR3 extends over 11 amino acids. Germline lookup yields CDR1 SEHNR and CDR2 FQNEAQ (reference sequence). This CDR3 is CASSRGAGAFF. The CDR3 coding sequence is TGTGCCAGCAGCCGGGGCGCAGGAGCTTTCTTT.

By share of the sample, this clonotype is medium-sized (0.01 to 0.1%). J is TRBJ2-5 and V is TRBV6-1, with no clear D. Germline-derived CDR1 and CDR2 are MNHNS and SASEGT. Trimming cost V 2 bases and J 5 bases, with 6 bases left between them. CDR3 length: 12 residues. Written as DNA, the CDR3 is TGTGCCAGCAGTGAAACCTTGGAGACCCAGTACTTC. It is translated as CASSETLETQYF.

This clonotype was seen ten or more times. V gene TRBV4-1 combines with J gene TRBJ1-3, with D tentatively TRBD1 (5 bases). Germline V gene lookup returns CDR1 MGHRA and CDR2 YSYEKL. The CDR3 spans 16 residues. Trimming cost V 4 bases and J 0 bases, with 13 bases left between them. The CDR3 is CASSPMGPSSGNTIYF. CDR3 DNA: TGCGCCAGCAGCCCGATGGGACCGAGCTCTGGAAACACCATATATTTT.

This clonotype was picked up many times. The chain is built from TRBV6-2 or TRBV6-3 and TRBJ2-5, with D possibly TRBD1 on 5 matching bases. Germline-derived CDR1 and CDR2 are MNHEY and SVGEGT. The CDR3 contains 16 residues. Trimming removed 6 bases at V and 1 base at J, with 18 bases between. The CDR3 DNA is TGTGCCAGCAGCGGGCCCCAGGGCTCGATCCAAGAGACCCAGTACTTC. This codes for CASSGPQGSIQETQYF.